This T cell receptor (beta chain) was captured by sequencing in a study of blood T cell repertoires in COVID-19. Background on the study: T cells, B-cell-depleted T cells, or PBMCs supplied cDNA or gDNA.

Only in-frame clones appear in the TCRdb table, and some are missing; sequencing was by immunoSEQ multiplex PCR. Of 250,000 or so clones listed, around 89% are singletons. Trimming cost V 4 bases and J 0 bases, with 5 bases left between them. This CDR3 has 13 amino acids. The TCR sequence derives from a woman aged 55-69 years with COVID-19, enrolled during active disease. Sequenced material: peripheral blood. The J gene is TRBJ2-3, the V gene TRBV12-3 or TRBV12-4; D call uncertain. In DNA, the CDR3 is TGTGCCAGCAGTTCTAGTAGCACAGATACGCAGTATTTT. Translating gives CASSSSSTDTQYF.